These 19 T cell receptor beta chains were sequenced from one sample in a study of blood T cell repertoires in COVID-19. Assay used: immunoSEQ multiplex PCR; TCRdb lists only in-frame clones, some missing. The repertoire has over 85,000 clones, around 72% of them found once; the top ten carry less than 25%. Sequencing was performed on peripheral blood. These receptors all come from a man between 65 and 85 years old with acute or convalescent COVID-19.

The rearrangement links TRBV7-9 to TRBJ2-5; TRBD1 aligns across 7 bases. This CDR3 spans 15 amino acids. The germline V gene encodes CDR1 SEHNR and CDR2 FQNEAQ (reference sequence). The trim removed 0 bases at V and 2 bases at J, leaving 3 bases unmatched. The CDR3 bases are TGTGCCAGCAGCTTAGCGGCAGGGGGACAAGAGACCCAGTACTTC. It is translated as CASSLAAGGQETQYF.

V usage is TRBV9 and J usage is TRBJ1-2; 11 bases match TRBD1. Trimming took 0 bases from V and 5 from J; bases not matched to a gene: 6. This CDR3 has 16 amino acids. The germline V gene has CDR1 SGDLS and CDR2 YYNGEE. In DNA form, the CDR3 reads TGTGCCAGCAGCGTAGGTGCGGGACAGGGGGGGTATGGCTACACCTTC. Translating gives CASSVGAGQGGYGYTF.

The chain carries TRBV28 and TRBJ2-3; 8 positions agree with TRBD1. Germline loops: CDR1 MDHEN, CDR2 SYDVKM. Trimming took 3 bases from V and 6 from J; bases not matched to a gene: 8. There are 15 residues in the CDR3. In nucleotides, the CDR3 is TGTGCCAGCAGTTTGGTCGGGACAGGAGGGGATACGCAGTATTTT. As protein: CASSLVGTGGDTQYF.

The gene calls are TRBV5-1 and TRBJ2-5; a weak D match, TRBD2 (6 bases). The CDR3 is 14 residues long. The germline V and J ends were trimmed by 2 bases and 2 bases, with 10 bases remaining between them. Germline CDR1 reads SGHRS; CDR2 reads YFSETQ. CDR3 amino acids: CASSFFGGQETQYF. The DNA of the CDR3 is TGCGCCAGCAGCTTTTTCGGGGGACAAGAGACCCAGTACTTC.

The chain couples TRBV27 to TRBJ1-6; 7 bases line up with TRBD1. Looked up from germline, CDR1 is MNHEY and CDR2 is SMNVEV (reference sequence). The CDR3 is 15 amino acids. V trimming: 7 bases; J trimming: 5 bases; junction bases outside the gene matches: 8. This CDR3 reads CASTNGQVNNSPLHF. Written as DNA, the CDR3 is TGTGCCAGCACTAATGGACAGGTGAATAATTCACCCCTCCACTTT.

The V and J genes are TRBV18 and TRBJ2-5, with D perhaps matching TRBD2 (5 bases). Germline V gives CDR1 KGHSH, CDR2 LQKENI. This CDR3 has 12 residues. With 2 bases removed from V and 5 bases from J, the gap between germline ends came to 6 bases. The CDR3 loop reads CASSPGEETQYF. DNA for the CDR3: TGTGCCAGCTCACCAGGGGAGGAGACCCAGTACTTC. Full variable domain (rest looked up from reference TRBV18 and TRBJ2-5): NAGVMQNPRHLVRRRGQEARLRCSPMKGHSHVYWYRQLPEEGLKFMVYLQKENIIDESGMPKERFSAEFPKEGPSILRIQQVVRGDSAAYFCASSPGEETQYFGPGTRLLVL.

In its sample, this clone was seen a few times. The CDR3 here is CAISEGEVFSSYNSPLHF. The CDR3 DNA reads as TGTGCCATCAGTGAGGGTGAGGTTTTTAGCTCCTATAATTCACCCCTCCACTTT. The chain joins TRBV10-3 to TRBJ1-6; D is ambiguous. The CDR3 sequence is 18 residues long. CDR1 is ENHRY, CDR2 SYGVKD, per germline. Trimming shortened V by 2 bases and J by 0 bases, and 14 bases separated the two germline ends.

V usage is TRBV5-1 and J usage is TRBJ1-2; possible D gene TRBD1, 5 bases. V gave up 1 base and J gave up 4 bases, with 11 bases separating them. The CDR3 is made up of 14 amino acids. Germline V gene lookup returns CDR1 SGHRS and CDR2 YFSETQ. The CDR3 region is CASSLRRETYGYTF. In nucleotides, the CDR3 is TGCGCCAGCAGCTTGCGCAGGGAAACCTATGGCTACACCTTC.

This sequence joins TRBV2 and TRBJ2-1, with unresolved D. The CDR3 spans 14 residues. V lost 6 bases and J 10 bases, leaving 19 bases between the germline ends. CDR1 SNHLY and CDR2 FYNNEI come from the germline V gene. This chain's CDR3 is CASSYRNVGWEQFF. The DNA for the CDR3 is TGTGCCAGCAGCTACAGAAACGTGGGCTGGGAGCAGTTCTTC.

The V call is TRBV6-2 or TRBV6-3, the J call TRBJ1-2; TRBD1 aligns across 11 bases. Trimming removed 2 bases from V and 6 bases from J; junction bases left unmatched: 5. CDR3 length: 15 residues. Germline V CDR1 and CDR2: MNHEY, SVGEGT. The CDR3 sequence: CASSYQGQGADGYTF. The CDR3 DNA reads TGTGCCAGCAGTTACCAAGGACAGGGGGCGGATGGCTACACCTTC.

J is TRBJ1-1 and V is TRBV10-3, with TRBD1 matching over 7 bases. Trimming at V came to 6 bases and at J to 8 bases, leaving 6 bases not matched to a gene. The CDR3 is 12 amino acids. Germline lookup yields CDR1 ENHRY and CDR2 SYGVKD. CDR3 DNA sequence: TGTGCCATCAGGGCACAGGGGAAGGAAGCTTTCTTT. Its translation: CAIRAQGKEAFF.

This clone appeared many times. The genes are TRBV18 and TRBJ2-3, with 9 nucleotides matching TRBD1. Trimming removed 2 bases from V and 3 bases from J; junction bases left unmatched: 3. Germline lookup yields CDR1 KGHSH and CDR2 LQKENI. This CDR3 has 15 residues. CDR3 nucleotides: TGTGCCAGCTCACCATCGGACAGGGGTACAGATACGCAGTATTTT. It specifies CASSPSDRGTDTQYF.

The chain carries TRBV7-2 and TRBJ2-2; a possible D gene is TRBD1 (5 bases). V gave up 2 bases and J gave up 4 bases, with 14 bases separating them. This CDR3 is 16 amino acids long. The germline V gene encodes CDR1 SGHTA and CDR2 FQGNSA. CDR3 coding DNA: TGTGCCAGCAGCTTATTCGCAGGGTTGGCCACCGGGGAGCTGTTTTTT. This encodes CASSLFAGLATGELFF.

V is TRBV7-2 and J is TRBJ2-2, with D possibly matching TRBD2 (5 bases). V was cut by 3 bases and J by 7 bases, with 12 bases left in between. This CDR3 is built from 14 residues. The germline V gene has CDR1 SGHTA and CDR2 FQGNSA. The CDR3 reads CASSFGGLSGELFF. In nucleotides, the CDR3 is TGTGCCAGCAGCTTCGGCGGGTTGAGCGGGGAGCTGTTTTTT.

V gene TRBV6-6 combines with J gene TRBJ2-1; D uncertain. The ends were cut back, 2 bases at V and 5 bases at J, with 7 bases in the middle. This CDR3 region has 13 residues. Germline CDR1 is MNHNY and CDR2 is SVGAGI (reference sequence). This CDR3 reads CASSYLDNNEQFF. In DNA, the CDR3 is TGTGCCAGCAGTTACCTCGACAACAATGAGCAGTTCTTC.

The V and J genes are TRBV6-4 and TRBJ1-4; D is unresolved. The CDR3 contains 14 residues. Trimming stripped 0 bases from V and 5 bases from J, with 7 bases between. Per the germline V gene, CDR1 is MRHNA and CDR2 is SNTAGT. The CDR3 sequence is CASSDSFGNEKLFF. The CDR3 nucleotides are TGTGCCAGCAGTGACTCGTTCGGGAATGAAAAACTGTTTTTT.

The chain is built from TRBV7-9 and TRBJ2-1; 10 positions match TRBD2. V shed 5 bases, J shed 9 bases, and the junction held 10 bases outside the gene matches. CDR1 is SEHNR and CDR2 is FQNEAQ in the germline V gene (reference sequence). The CDR3 runs 15 residues. The CDR3 protein is CASSRPSGRGGEQFF. CDR3 sequence (DNA): TGTGCCAGCAGCCGTCCTAGCGGGAGAGGGGGTGAGCAGTTCTTC.

J is TRBJ2-1 and V is TRBV24-1; TRBD2 agrees at 8 bases. Losses at the gene ends were 6 bases for V and 0 bases for J; bases not matched to a gene: 12. Germline V gives CDR1 KGHDR, CDR2 SFDVKD. The CDR3 sequence is 18 residues long. The CDR3 spells CATSLGGRRGGSYNEQFF. CDR3 coding DNA: TGTGCCACCAGTCTCGGCGGGAGGAGGGGGGGCTCCTACAATGAGCAGTTCTTC.

The chain joins TRBV24-1 to TRBJ2-5; D is ambiguous. The CDR3 runs 14 residues. Germline V gives CDR1 KGHDR, CDR2 SFDVKD. V was shortened by 4 bases and J by 7 bases, with 15 bases between the two germline ends. The CDR3 DNA reads as TGTGCCACCAGTGACCCTGGCCCCGCCAGGACCCAGTACTTC. Amino acids: CATSDPGPARTQYF.